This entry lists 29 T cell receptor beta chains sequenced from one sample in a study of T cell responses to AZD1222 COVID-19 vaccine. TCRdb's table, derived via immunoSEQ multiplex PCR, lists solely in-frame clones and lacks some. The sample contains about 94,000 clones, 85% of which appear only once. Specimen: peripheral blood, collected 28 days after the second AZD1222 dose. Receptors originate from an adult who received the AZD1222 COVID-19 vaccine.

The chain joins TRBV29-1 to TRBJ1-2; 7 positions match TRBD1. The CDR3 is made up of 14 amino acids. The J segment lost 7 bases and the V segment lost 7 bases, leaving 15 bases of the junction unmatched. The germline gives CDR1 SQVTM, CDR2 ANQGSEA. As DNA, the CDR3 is TGCAGCGCCGACCCTGACAGGGTGGGATCTGGCTACACCTTC. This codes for CSADPDRVGSGYTF.

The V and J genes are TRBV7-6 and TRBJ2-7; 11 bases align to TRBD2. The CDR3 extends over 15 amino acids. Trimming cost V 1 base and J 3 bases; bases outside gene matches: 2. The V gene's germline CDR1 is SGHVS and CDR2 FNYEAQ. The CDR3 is CASSLGTSGGYEQYF. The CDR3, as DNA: TGTGCCAGCAGCTTAGGTACTAGCGGGGGCTACGAGCAGTACTTC.

CDR3 protein: CASSTPRGETYF. The CDR3 DNA reads TGTGCCAGCAGCACCCCCCGAGGGGAGACGTATTTT. The V and J genes are TRBV7-2 and TRBJ2-3; perhaps D is TRBD1 or TRBD2 (5 bases each). Germline V CDR1 and CDR2: SGHTA, FQGNSA. Trimming removed 5 bases from V and 14 bases from J, with 17 bases in between. The CDR3 totals 12 residues.

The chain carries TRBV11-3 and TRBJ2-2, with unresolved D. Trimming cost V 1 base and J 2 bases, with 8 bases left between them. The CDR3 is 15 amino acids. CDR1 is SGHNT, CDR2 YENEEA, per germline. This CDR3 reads CASSLGGDNTGELFF. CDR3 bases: TGTGCCAGCAGCTTAGGAGGCGACAACACCGGGGAGCTGTTTTTT.

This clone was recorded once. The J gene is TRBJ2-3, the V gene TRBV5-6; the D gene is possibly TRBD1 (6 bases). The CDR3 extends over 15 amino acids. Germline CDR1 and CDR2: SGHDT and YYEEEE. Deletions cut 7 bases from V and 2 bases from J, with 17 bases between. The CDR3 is CASERTDLNTDTQYF. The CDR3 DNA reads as TGTGCCAGCGAACGGACAGACCTGAACACAGATACGCAGTATTTT. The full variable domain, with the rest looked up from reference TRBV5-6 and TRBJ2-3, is DAGVTQSPTHLIKTRGQQVTLRCSPKSGHDTVSWYQQALGQGPQFIFQYYEEEERQRGNFPDRFSGHQFPNYSSELNVNALLLGDSALYLCASERTDLNTDTQYFGPGTRLTVL.

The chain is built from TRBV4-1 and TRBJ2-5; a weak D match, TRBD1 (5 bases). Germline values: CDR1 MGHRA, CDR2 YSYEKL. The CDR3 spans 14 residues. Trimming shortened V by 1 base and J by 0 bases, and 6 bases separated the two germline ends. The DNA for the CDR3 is TGCGCCAGCAGCCAAGGGGGCAACCAAGAGACCCAGTACTTC. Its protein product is CASSQGGNQETQYF.

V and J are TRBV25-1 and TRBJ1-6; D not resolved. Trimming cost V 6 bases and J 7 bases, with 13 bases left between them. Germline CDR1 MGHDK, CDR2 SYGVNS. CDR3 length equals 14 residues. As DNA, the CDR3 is TGTGCCAGCAGCGCTTATCGGGGAAATTCACCCCTCCACTTT. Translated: CASSAYRGNSPLHF.

In DNA form, the CDR3 reads TGTGCCAGCAGTTTTCACGGTGAACATCAGCCCCAGCATTTT. This encodes CASSFHGEHQPQHF. The V and J genes are TRBV27 and TRBJ1-5; no clear D gene. Germline V gene data show CDR1 as MNHEY and CDR2 as SMNVEV (reference sequence). Trimming stripped 3 bases from V and 5 bases from J, with 11 bases between. CDR3 length: 14 amino acids.

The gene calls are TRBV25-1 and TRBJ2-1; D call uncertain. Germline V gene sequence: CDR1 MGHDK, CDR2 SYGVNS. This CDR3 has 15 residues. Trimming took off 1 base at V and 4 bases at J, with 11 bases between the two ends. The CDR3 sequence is CASSESLGQYNEQFF. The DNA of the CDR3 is TGTGCCAGCAGTGAATCCCTAGGGCAGTACAATGAGCAGTTCTTC.

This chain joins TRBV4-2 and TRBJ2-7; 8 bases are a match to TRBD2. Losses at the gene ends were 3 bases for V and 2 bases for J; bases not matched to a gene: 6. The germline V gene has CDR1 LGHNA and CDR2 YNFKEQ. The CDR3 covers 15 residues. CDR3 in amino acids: CASSQAAGLAYEQYF. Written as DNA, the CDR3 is TGTGCCAGCAGCCAGGCGGCGGGACTAGCCTACGAGCAGTACTTC.

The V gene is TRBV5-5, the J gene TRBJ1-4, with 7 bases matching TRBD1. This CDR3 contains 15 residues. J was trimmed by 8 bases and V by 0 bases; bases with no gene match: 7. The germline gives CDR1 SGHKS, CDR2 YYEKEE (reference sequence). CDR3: CASSLATGKGEKLFF. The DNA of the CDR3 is TGTGCCAGCAGCTTGGCGACAGGGAAGGGGGAAAAACTGTTTTTT. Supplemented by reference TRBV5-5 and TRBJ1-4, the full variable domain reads DAGVTQSPTHLIKTRGQQVTLRCSPISGHKSVSWYQQVLGQGPQFIFQYYEKEERGRGNFPDRFSARQFPNYSSELNVNALLLGDSALYLCASSLATGKGEKLFFGSGTQLSVL.

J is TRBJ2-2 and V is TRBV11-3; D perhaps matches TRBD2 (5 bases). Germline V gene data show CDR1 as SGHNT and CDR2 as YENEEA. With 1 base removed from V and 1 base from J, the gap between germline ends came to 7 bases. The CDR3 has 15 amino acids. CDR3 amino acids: CASSLAGMNTGELFF. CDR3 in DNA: TGTGCCAGCAGCTTAGCCGGGATGAACACCGGGGAGCTGTTTTTT. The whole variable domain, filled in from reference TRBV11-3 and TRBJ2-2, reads EAGVVQSPRYKIIEKKQPVAFWCNPISGHNTLYWYLQNLGQGPELLIRYENEEAVDDSQLPKDRFSAERLKGVDSTLKIQPAELGDSAVYLCASSLAGMNTGELFFGEGSRLTVL.

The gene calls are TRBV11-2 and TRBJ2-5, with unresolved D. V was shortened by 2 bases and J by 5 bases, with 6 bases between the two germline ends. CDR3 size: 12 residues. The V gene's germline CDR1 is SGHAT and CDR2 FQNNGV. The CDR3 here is CASSLPRETQYF. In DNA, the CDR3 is TGTGCCAGCAGCTTACCCCGGGAGACCCAGTACTTC.

This CDR3 reads CASSYGTGSYEQYF. CDR3 nucleotide sequence: TGTGCCAGCAGCTACGGGACAGGGTCCTACGAGCAGTACTTC. V gene TRBV11-1 combines with J gene TRBJ2-7, with 9 bases identical to TRBD1. In germline, CDR1 is SGHAT, CDR2 FQDESV (reference sequence). V trimming: 4 bases; J trimming: 1 base; junction bases outside the gene matches: 2. This CDR3 is 14 amino acids long.

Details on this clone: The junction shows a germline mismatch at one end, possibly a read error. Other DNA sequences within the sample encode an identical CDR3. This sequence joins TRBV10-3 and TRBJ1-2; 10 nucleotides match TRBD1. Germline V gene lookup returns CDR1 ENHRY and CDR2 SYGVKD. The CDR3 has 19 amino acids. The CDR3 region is CAIRAQGTLTGTGDYGYTF. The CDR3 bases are TGTGCCATCAGAGCCCAAGGGACTCTCACCGGGACAGGGGACTATGGCTACACCTTT.

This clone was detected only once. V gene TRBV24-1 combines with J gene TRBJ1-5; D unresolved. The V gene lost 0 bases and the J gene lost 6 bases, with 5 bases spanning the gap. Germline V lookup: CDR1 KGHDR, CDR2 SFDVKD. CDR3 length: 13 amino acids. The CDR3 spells CATSDLPVQPQHF. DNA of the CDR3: TGTGCCACCAGTGATTTGCCTGTTCAGCCCCAGCATTTT.

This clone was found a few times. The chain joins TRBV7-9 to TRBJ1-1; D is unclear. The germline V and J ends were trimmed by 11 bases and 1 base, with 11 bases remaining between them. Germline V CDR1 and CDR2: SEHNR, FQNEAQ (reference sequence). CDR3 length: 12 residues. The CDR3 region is CAGKVENTEAFF. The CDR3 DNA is TGTGCCGGGAAGGTGGAGAACACTGAAGCTTTCTTT.

CDR3 protein: CAIGGRGQDEQYF. The CDR3 bases are TGTGCCATCGGGGGGAGGGGGCAGGACGAGCAGTACTTC. The V and J genes are TRBV10-3 and TRBJ2-7; TRBD1 or TRBD2 may be the D gene (7 bases each). Germline V gene data show CDR1 as ENHRY and CDR2 as SYGVKD. Trimming cost V 8 bases and J 5 bases, with 16 bases left between them. This CDR3 is built from 13 residues.

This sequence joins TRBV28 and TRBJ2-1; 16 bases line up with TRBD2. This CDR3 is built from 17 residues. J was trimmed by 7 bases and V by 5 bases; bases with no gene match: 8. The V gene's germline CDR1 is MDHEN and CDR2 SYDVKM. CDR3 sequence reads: CASSQGTSGRALNEQFF. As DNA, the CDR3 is TGTGCCAGCAGTCAAGGGACTAGCGGGAGGGCTCTGAATGAGCAGTTCTTC.

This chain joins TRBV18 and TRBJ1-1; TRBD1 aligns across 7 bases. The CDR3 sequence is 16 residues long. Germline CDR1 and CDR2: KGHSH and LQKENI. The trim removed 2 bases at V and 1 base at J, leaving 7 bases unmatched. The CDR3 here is CASSPSWAGGNTEAFF. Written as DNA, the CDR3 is TGTGCCAGCTCACCAAGCTGGGCAGGGGGGAACACTGAAGCTTTCTTT.

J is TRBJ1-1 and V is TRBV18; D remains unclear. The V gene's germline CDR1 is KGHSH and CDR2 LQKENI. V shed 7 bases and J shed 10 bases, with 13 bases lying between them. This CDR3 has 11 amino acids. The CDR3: CASYSSAGAFF. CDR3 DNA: TGTGCCAGCTACAGTTCCGCGGGAGCTTTCTTT.

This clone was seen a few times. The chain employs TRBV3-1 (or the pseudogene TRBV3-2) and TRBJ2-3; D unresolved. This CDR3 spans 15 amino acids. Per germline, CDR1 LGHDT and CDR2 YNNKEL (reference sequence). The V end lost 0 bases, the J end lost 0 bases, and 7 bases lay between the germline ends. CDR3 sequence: CASSQDNGSTDTQYF. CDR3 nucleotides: TGTGCCAGCAGCCAAGATAACGGGAGCACAGATACGCAGTATTTT.

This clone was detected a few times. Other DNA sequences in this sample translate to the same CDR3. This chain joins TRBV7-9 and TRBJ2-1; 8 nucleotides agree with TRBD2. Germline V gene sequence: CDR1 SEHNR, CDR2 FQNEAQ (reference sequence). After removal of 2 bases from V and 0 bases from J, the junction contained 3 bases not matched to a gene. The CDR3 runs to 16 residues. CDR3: CASSLSLAGSYNEQFF. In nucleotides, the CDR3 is TGTGCCAGCAGCTTATCTCTAGCGGGCTCCTACAATGAGCAGTTCTTC.

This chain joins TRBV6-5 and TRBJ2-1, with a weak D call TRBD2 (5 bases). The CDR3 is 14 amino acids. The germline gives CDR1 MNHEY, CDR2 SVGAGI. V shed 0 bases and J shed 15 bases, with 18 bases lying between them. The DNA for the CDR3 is TGTGCCAGCAGTTACTCGGGTAGCGACCCAACTTGGTTCTTC. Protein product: CASSYSGSDPTWFF.

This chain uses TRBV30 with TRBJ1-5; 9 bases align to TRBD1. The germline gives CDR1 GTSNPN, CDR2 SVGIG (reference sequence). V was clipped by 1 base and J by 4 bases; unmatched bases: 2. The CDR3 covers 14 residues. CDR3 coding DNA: TGTGCCTGGAGTGGGACAGGGGCAAATCAGCCCCAGCATTTT. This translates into CAWSGTGANQPQHF.

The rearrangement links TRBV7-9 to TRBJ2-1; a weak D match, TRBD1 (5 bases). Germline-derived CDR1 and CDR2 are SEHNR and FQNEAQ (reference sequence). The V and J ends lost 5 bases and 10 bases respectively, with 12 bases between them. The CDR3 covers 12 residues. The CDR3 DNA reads TGTGCCAGCAGCCTGTCCTGGGGCGAGCAGTTCTTC. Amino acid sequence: CASSLSWGEQFF.

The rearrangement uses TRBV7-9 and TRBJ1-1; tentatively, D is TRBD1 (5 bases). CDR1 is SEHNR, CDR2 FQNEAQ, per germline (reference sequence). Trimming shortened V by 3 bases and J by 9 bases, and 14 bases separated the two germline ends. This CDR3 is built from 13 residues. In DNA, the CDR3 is TGTGCCAGCAGCTTCGAAACAGGCGGTAAAGCTTTCTTT. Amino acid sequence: CASSFETGGKAFF.

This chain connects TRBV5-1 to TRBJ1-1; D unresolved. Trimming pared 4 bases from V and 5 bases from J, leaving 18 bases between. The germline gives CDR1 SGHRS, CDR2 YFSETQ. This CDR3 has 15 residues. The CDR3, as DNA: TGCGCCAGCAGCCCAGGCGGGGTGCTTATTACTGAAGCTTTCTTT. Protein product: CASSPGGVLITEAFF.

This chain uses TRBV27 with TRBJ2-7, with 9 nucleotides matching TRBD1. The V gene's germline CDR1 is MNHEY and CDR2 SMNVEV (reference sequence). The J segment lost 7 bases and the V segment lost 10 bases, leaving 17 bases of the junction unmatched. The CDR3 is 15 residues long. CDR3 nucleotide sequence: TGTGCCATCAAAGGACAGGCACAGGGGGCGGGGGAGCAGTACTTC. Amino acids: CAIKGQAQGAGEQYF.